This TCR beta chain was recorded in a study of preoperative IRX-2 immunotherapy in early breast cancer. There are 14 residues in the CDR3. Looked up from germline, CDR1 is KGHSH and CDR2 is LQKENI. The V end lost 4 bases, the J end lost 1 base, and 10 bases lay between the germline ends. The treatment denotes: preoperative locoregional IRX-2 cytokine immunotherapy. Preoperative locoregional IRX-2 cytokine immunotherapy was tested in the phase Ib source study. The assay was immunoSEQ multiplex PCR, and TCRdb's table has in-frame clones only and misses some. The table lists roughly 26,000 clones, approximately 90% of them singletons.

The sequenced sample was tumor tissue, obtained after IRX-2 immunotherapy. The sequence was obtained from a human donor with breast cancer. The chain uses TRBV18 and TRBJ2-5; D might be TRBD1 (6 bases). The CDR3 sequence: CASSLQDSQETQYF. The CDR3 region has the DNA TGTGCCAGCTCACTGCAGGACAGCCAAGAGACCCAGTACTTC.